These T cell receptor beta chains were read from a single sample in a study of blood T cell repertoires in COVID-19. Data came from immunoSEQ multiplex PCR; TCRdb stores just in-frame clones and leaves some out. The data hold more than 50,000 clones, with less than 95% observed a single time. Sequencing input: peripheral blood. Receptors originate from a woman aged 40 to 50 with active COVID-19. Each CDR3 is given with its conserved first and last residue. D genes are given only for firm matches. Rows may omit the clone size; those that give it use once, few, many or a size class.

D | J | V | size | DNA | CDR3
NA | TRBJ1-1 | TRBV7-2 | few | TGTGCCAGCAGCCCCAGTATGAACACTGAAGCTTTCTTT | CASSPSMNTEAFF
NA | TRBJ1-2 | TRBV19 | NA | TGTGCCAGTAGTCCCCAGGAAGGAGGCGACTATGGCTACACCTTC | CASSPQEGGDYGYTF
TRBD2 | TRBJ2-3 | TRBV7-2 | once | TGTGCCAGCAGTTATAGCGGGGGGATCACAGATACGCAGTATTTT | CASSYSGGITDTQYF
NA | TRBJ1-4 | TRBV2 | NA | TGTGCCAGCAGTGAATCAGGGACTAATGAAAAACTGTTTTTT | CASSESGTNEKLFF
NA | TRBJ1-5 | TRBV7-2 | NA | TGTGCCAGCAGCTTAAGGGGGAATCAGCCCCAGCATTTT | CASSLRGNQPQHF
NA | TRBJ2-1 | TRBV19 | NA | TGTGCCAGTAGTCTGGGCCCGGCGCTCAATGAGCAGTTCTTC | CASSLGPALNEQFF
TRBD2 | TRBJ2-5 | TRBV5-6 | medium-sized | TGTGCCAGCAGCTTGGATCTAGCGGGGGAAGAGACCCAGTACTTC | CASSLDLAGEETQYF
TRBD1 | TRBJ2-1 | TRBV27 | NA | TGTGCCAGCAGTTTATCGTGGGGACAGAGCTACAATGAGCAGTTCTTC | CASSLSWGQSYNEQFF
TRBD2 | TRBJ2-5 | TRBV6-1 | NA | TGTGCCAGCAGTGCCCCGGGGGGGGTTGGTCGAGAGACCCAGTACTTC | CASSAPGGVGRETQYF
NA | TRBJ2-1 | TRBV10-3 | NA | TGTGCCATCAGTGAGAGGACTACCCTAAACATGAATGAGCAGTTCTTC | CAISERTTLNMNEQFF
TRBD2 | TRBJ2-2 | TRBV18 | NA | TGTGCCAGCTCACCAAGTCGGACTAGCGGGGGCCCGAACACCGGGGAGCTGTTTTTT | CASSPSRTSGGPNTGELFF
NA | TRBJ1-2 | TRBV7-2 | NA | TGTGCCAGCAGCTTATCGAGCAGGGGTGGGGGCTACACCTTC | CASSLSSRGGGYTF
NA | TRBJ1-2 | TRBV7-3 | NA | TGTGCCAGCAGCCCCGGGGCAGGGGCTGGCTACACCTTC | CASSPGAGAGYTF